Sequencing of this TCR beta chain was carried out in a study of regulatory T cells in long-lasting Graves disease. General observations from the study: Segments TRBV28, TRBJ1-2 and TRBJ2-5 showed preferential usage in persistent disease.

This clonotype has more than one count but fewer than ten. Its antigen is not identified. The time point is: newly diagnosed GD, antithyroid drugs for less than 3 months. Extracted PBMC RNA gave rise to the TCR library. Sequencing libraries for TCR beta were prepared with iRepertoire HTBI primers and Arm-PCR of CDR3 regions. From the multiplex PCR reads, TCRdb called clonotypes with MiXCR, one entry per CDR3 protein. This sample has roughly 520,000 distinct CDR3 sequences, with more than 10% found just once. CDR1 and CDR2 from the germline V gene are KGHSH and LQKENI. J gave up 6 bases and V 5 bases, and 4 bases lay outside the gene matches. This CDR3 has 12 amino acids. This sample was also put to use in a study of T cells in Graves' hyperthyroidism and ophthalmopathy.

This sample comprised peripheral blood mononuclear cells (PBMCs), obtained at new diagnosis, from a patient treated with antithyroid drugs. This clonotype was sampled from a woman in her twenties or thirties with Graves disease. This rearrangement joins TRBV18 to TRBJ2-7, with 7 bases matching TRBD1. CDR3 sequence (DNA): TGTGCCAGCTCAAACAGGGGATCCGAGCAGTACTTC. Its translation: CASSNRGSEQYF.